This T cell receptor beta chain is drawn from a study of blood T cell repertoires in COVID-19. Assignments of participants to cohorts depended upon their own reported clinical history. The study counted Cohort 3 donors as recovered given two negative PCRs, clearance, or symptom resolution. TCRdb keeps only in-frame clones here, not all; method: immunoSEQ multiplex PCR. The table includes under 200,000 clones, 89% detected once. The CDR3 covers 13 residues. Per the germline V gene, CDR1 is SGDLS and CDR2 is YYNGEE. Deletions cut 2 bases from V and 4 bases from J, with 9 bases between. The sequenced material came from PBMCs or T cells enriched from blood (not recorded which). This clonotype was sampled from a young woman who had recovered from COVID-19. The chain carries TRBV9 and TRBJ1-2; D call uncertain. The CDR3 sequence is CASSVNEAYGYTF. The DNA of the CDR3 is TGTGCCAGCAGCGTGAACGAGGCCTATGGCTACACCTTC.